Shown below are 16 T cell receptor beta chains from a single sample sequenced in a study of cytomegalovirus exposure and HLA in healthy donors. PCR involved 60 Vbeta and 13 Jbeta primers. Assay used: immunoSEQ multiplex PCR; TCRdb lists only in-frame clones, some missing. Found here are approximately 140,000 clones, roughly 88% of them singletons; the top ten hold about 0.51%. Sequencing was performed on PBMCs. The origin of the receptors is a woman aged 40-49 years in good health and CMV-seronegative.

J is TRBJ2-2 and V is TRBV29-1, with 10 bases fitting TRBD2. The CDR3 totals 14 residues. Germline CDR1 and CDR2: SQVTM and ANQGSEA. The CDR3 DNA sequence: TGCAGTGCCCTAGCGGGAGTATATACCGGGGAGCTGTTTTTT. It translates to CSALAGVYTGELFF.

J is TRBJ2-7 and V is TRBV7-8; 10 positions match TRBD1. Germline V gene data show CDR1 as SGHVS and CDR2 as FQNEAQ. The J segment lost 6 bases and the V segment lost 3 bases, leaving 2 bases of the junction unmatched. This CDR3 comprises 13 residues. This CDR3 reads CASSFRDRGEQYF. CDR3 nucleotide sequence: TGTGCCAGCAGCTTCCGGGACAGGGGCGAGCAGTACTTC.

This clone was recorded a few times. CDR3 sequence reads: CASSPGGRSNTGELFF. The DNA of the CDR3 is TGTGCCAGCAGCCCGGGGGGGAGGTCCAACACCGGGGAGCTGTTTTTT. The chain employs TRBV5-4 and TRBJ2-2, with 8 bases lining up with TRBD2. This CDR3 contains 16 residues. Trimming at V came to 4 bases and at J to 2 bases, leaving 7 bases not matched to a gene. Germline-derived CDR1 and CDR2 are SGHNT and YYREEE (reference sequence).

The gene calls are TRBV11-3 and TRBJ2-5; 9 bases are a match to TRBD2. V dropped 5 bases and J dropped 11; count of bases not matched to a gene: 9. The CDR3 spans 13 residues. Germline V gene data show CDR1 as SGHNT and CDR2 as YENEEA. CDR3 nucleotides: TGTGCCAGCAGCCTCTTAGCGGGAGCGGAGCAGTACTTC. Its protein product is CASSLLAGAEQYF.

This sequence joins TRBV4-3 and TRBJ2-1, with unresolved D. The CDR3 has 15 amino acids. Trimming cost V 8 bases and J 0 bases, with 14 bases left between them. Germline V CDR1 and CDR2: LGHNA, YSLEER. The CDR3: CASGPSPSSYNEQFF. The CDR3 DNA reads TGCGCCAGCGGGCCCTCTCCGAGCTCCTACAATGAGCAGTTCTTC.

The chain carries TRBV27 and TRBJ2-7, with TRBD2 matching over 13 bases. The J segment lost 6 bases and the V segment lost 0 bases, leaving 5 bases of the junction unmatched. The CDR3 spans 16 residues. The germline CDR1 and CDR2 sequences are MNHEY and SMNVEV (reference sequence). The CDR3 DNA follows: TGTGCCAGCAGTTTATCGGCCGGGACTAGCGGGGCCGAGCAGTACTTC. Translating gives CASSLSAGTSGAEQYF.

V and J are TRBV25-1 and TRBJ1-6, with 7 positions matching TRBD1. The J segment lost 10 bases and the V segment lost 6 bases, leaving 3 bases of the junction unmatched. This CDR3 is 12 amino acids long. Germline CDR1 MGHDK, CDR2 SYGVNS. In nucleotides, the CDR3 is TGTGCCAGCAGGGACAGGTTCTCACCCCTCCACTTT. This sequence encodes CASRDRFSPLHF.

V is TRBV5-5 and J is TRBJ2-7, with 8 bases that match TRBD1. Trimming cost V 0 bases and J 3 bases; bases outside gene matches: 8. Germline CDR1 SGHKS, CDR2 YYEKEE (reference sequence). The CDR3 is 16 residues long. DNA for the CDR3: TGTGCCAGCAGCTTGGGCGGACAGGGCTCTAACTACGAGCAGTACTTC. Translated: CASSLGGQGSNYEQYF.

This clone was seen a few times. J is TRBJ1-2 and V is TRBV5-4; D might be TRBD1 (6 bases). This CDR3 is 13 amino acids long. Germline assignment: CDR1 SGHNT and CDR2 YYREEE (reference sequence). V shed 1 base and J shed 4 bases, with 8 bases lying between them. The CDR3 loop is CASSLQGSYGYTF. CDR3 DNA sequence: TGTGCCAGCAGCTTGCAGGGGTCCTATGGCTACACCTTC.

The chain combines TRBV6-4 with TRBJ1-5, with 7 positions matching TRBD1. The V segment lost 8 bases and the J segment 10 bases; nucleotides outside the gene matches: 17. The CDR3 runs 15 residues. CDR1 is MRHNA and CDR2 is SNTAGT in the germline V gene. Here the CDR3 reads CASSPQGGGYYPQHF. Here the CDR3 DNA reads TGTGCCAGCTCCCCCCAGGGGGGCGGTTATTATCCCCAGCATTTT.

The rearrangement joins TRBV5-6 to TRBJ2-3, with D uncertain. Trimming cost V 2 bases and J 2 bases, with 12 bases left between them. Germline lookup yields CDR1 SGHDT and CDR2 YYEEEE. The CDR3 length is 15 residues. CDR3 DNA: TGTGCCAGCAGCTTCCTTTCCAGGTTCACAGATACGCAGTATTTT. Translation: CASSFLSRFTDTQYF. Full variable domain (outside the CDR3, taken from reference TRBV5-6 and TRBJ2-3): DAGVTQSPTHLIKTRGQQVTLRCSPKSGHDTVSWYQQALGQGPQFIFQYYEEEERQRGNFPDRFSGHQFPNYSSELNVNALLLGDSALYLCASSFLSRFTDTQYFGPGTRLTVL.

The genes are TRBV7-2 and TRBJ2-7, with 7 bases matching TRBD2. In germline, CDR1 is SGHTA, CDR2 FQGNSA. Trimming took 1 base from V and 2 from J; bases not matched to a gene: 5. This CDR3 contains 15 residues. CDR3 sequence reads: CASSLVAGETYEQYF. CDR3 sequence (DNA): TGTGCCAGCAGCTTAGTTGCGGGAGAGACCTACGAGCAGTACTTC.

The V gene is TRBV7-2, the J gene TRBJ2-7, with a possible D match to TRBD1 (6 bases). CDR3 length: 12 amino acids. V shed 5 bases and J shed 3 bases, with 8 bases lying between them. Germline V CDR1 and CDR2: SGHTA, FQGNSA. The CDR3 sequence: CASSTRGYEQYF. The CDR3 DNA sequence: TGTGCCAGCAGCACCAGGGGCTACGAGCAGTACTTC.

The gene calls are TRBV29-1 and TRBJ1-2; possibly TRBD1 for D (6 bases). Germline V gives CDR1 SQVTM, CDR2 ANQGSEA. This CDR3 region has 12 residues. Trimming left V 7 bases short and J 6 bases short, with 15 bases between. The CDR3 protein is CSATGPSDGYTF. The CDR3 nucleotides are TGCAGCGCGACAGGACCGTCGGATGGCTACACCTTC.

The chain employs TRBV6-6 and TRBJ1-4; 7 bases align to TRBD1. Trimming cost V 6 bases and J 7 bases; bases outside gene matches: 5. CDR1 MNHNY and CDR2 SVGAGI come from the germline V gene (reference sequence). The CDR3 has 13 residues. CDR3 DNA: TGTGCCAGCAGAGACAGGGTGGCTGAAAAACTGTTTTTT. It yields the protein CASRDRVAEKLFF.

CDR3 sequence reads: CASSLYGNQPQHF. CDR3 coding DNA: TGTGCCAGCAGCTTATACGGGAATCAGCCCCAGCATTTT. This rearrangement joins TRBV7-9 to TRBJ1-5; no clear D. The CDR3 totals 13 residues. Germline CDR1 SEHNR, CDR2 FQNEAQ (reference sequence). V lost 2 bases and J lost 4, with 6 bases in between.